This is a list of T cell receptor beta chains from one sample in a study of blood T cell repertoires in COVID-19. Clones were read by immunoSEQ multiplex PCR, and TCRdb kept only the in-frame ones, dropping some. The table records 150,000 to 200,000 clones, 93% of them present only once. Sequencing used peripheral blood. Receptors were obtained from a woman aged 55-69 years with COVID-19, enrolled during active disease. Both conserved end residues are part of each CDR3. Fields, in order: D gene, CDR3 length, J gene, V gene, clone size, CDR3 protein, CDR3 DNA. The D gene is left open where the match is weak. The size of a clone is reported for some rows only, either as once, few or many, or as a class for expanded clones.

TRBD1,16,TRBJ1-2,TRBV18,-,CASSPLGTGNFPGYTF,TGTGCCAGCTCACCACTTGGGACAGGAAATTTCCCTGGCTACACCTTC
TRBD1,14,TRBJ2-2,TRBV25-1,-,CASRRTGLRGELFF,TGTGCCAGCAGACGGACAGGGCTCCGCGGGGAGCTGTTTTTT
TRBD2,15,TRBJ2-3,TRBV9,-,CASSSRGGSTDTQYF,TGTGCCAGCAGCTCCCGCGGGGGATCCACAGATACGCAGTATTTT
TRBD1,18,TRBJ2-6,TRBV7-9,once,CASSLGQGRLSGANVLTF,TGTGCCAGCAGCCTTGGACAGGGACGACTCTCTGGGGCCAACGTCCTGACTTTC
TRBD2,19,TRBJ2-3,TRBV5-6,-,CASRHILRLAGAGTDTQYF,TGTGCCAGCAGGCACATACTGAGACTAGCGGGGGCCGGAACAGATACGCAGTATTTT
TRBD2,13,TRBJ2-7,TRBV4-2,-,CASSQGGRDEQYF,TGTGCCAGCAGCCAAGGAGGGAGGGACGAGCAGTACTTC
-,13,TRBJ1-5,TRBV19,-,CASTNRENQPQHF,TGTGCCAGTACCAACAGGGAAAATCAGCCCCAGCATTTT
-,16,TRBJ1-1,TRBV18,-,CASSPPGGASNTEAFF,TGTGCCAGCTCGCCGCCCGGAGGGGCTTCTAACACTGAAGCTTTCTTT
-,13,TRBJ2-1,TRBV5-1,-,CASSLRQDNEQFF,TGCGCCAGCAGCTTGAGACAGGACAATGAGCAGTTCTTC
TRBD1,16,TRBJ2-7,TRBV7-7,-,CASSAGPGQGAREQYF,TGTGCCAGCAGCGCAGGGCCGGGACAGGGGGCGCGTGAGCAGTACTTC
-,13,TRBJ1-1,TRBV4-3,once,CASSRGTNTEAFF,TGCGCCAGCAGCCGAGGGACAAACACTGAAGCTTTCTTT
-,15,TRBJ1-5,TRBV20-1,-,CSASRQGSSNQPQHF,TGCAGTGCTAGTAGGCAGGGGAGTAGCAATCAGCCCCAGCATTTT
TRBD1,19,TRBJ1-6,TRBV7-9,-,CASSLGGMTGMTSKSPLHF,TGTGCCAGCAGCCTAGGGGGCATGACAGGGATGACCTCGAAGTCACCCCTCCACTTT
TRBD1,22,TRBJ1-2,TRBV5-1,-,CASSLTDSSGTGVSTVLRGYTF,TGCGCCAGCAGCCTCACCGACTCGTCCGGGACAGGGGTTTCTACGGTCCTAAGAGGCTACACCTTC
-,13,TRBJ1-1,TRBV5-4,-,CASSFTGSTEAFF,TGTGCCAGCAGCTTTACAGGGTCCACTGAAGCTTTCTTT
TRBD1,14,TRBJ1-5,TRBV27,-,CASSMVGGYQPQHF,TGTGCCAGCAGCATGGTAGGGGGCTATCAGCCCCAGCATTTT
-,14,TRBJ2-7,TRBV3-1/TRBV3-2,-,CASSQGYRSAEQYF,TGTGCCAGCAGCCAAGGGTACAGGTCGGCCGAGCAGTACTTC
-,14,TRBJ1-2,TRBV7-2,-,CASSRPQGYYGYTF,TGTGCCAGCAGCCGCCCGCAGGGCTACTATGGCTACACCTTC
-,11,TRBJ1-2,TRBV29-1,once,CSAGSGNGDTF,TGCAGCGCGGGTTCGGGGAACGGGGACACCTTC
-,14,TRBJ2-2,TRBV6-5,-,CASTRLVWPGELFF,TGTGCCAGCACCCGCCTGGTTTGGCCCGGGGAGCTGTTTTTT
-,15,TRBJ2-7,TRBV5-8,-,CASSQGSGTDPRQYF,TGTGCCAGCAGCCAAGGATCCGGGACTGATCCTCGGCAGTACTTC
-,13,TRBJ1-1,TRBV12-3/TRBV12-4,-,CASSNQGNTEAFF,TGTGCCAGCAGTAACCAGGGGAACACTGAAGCTTTCTTT
-,14,TRBJ1-2,TRBV9,-,CASSVDSSNYGYTF,TGTGCCAGCAGCGTAGACAGTTCTAACTATGGCTACACCTTC
TRBD1,17,TRBJ1-1,TRBV4-1,-,CASSHPGQGRAGTEAFF,TGCGCCAGCAGCCACCCGGGACAGGGAAGGGCGGGCACTGAAGCTTTCTTT
TRBD2,15,TRBJ2-3,TRBV11-3,-,CASALAGGTTDTQYF,TGTGCCAGCGCCTTAGCGGGGGGTACCACAGATACGCAGTATTTT
-,12,TRBJ1-1,TRBV5-1,-,CASKREGPEAFF,TGCGCCAGCAAAAGGGAGGGTCCGGAAGCTTTCTTT
-,16,TRBJ2-7,TRBV6-5,-,CASSYSFSSTLGEQYF,TGTGCCAGCAGTTACTCGTTTTCGTCGACCCTCGGGGAGCAGTACTTC